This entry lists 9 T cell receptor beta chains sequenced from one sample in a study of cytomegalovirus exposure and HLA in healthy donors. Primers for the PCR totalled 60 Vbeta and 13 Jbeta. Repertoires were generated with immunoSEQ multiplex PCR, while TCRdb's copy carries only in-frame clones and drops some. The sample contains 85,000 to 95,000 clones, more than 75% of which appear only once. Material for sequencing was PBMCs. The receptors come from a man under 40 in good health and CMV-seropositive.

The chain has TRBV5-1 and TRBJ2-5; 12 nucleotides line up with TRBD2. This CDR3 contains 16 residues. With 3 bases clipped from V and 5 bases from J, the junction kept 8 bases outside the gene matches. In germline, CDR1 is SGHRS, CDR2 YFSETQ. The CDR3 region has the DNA TGCGCCAGCAGCTCCCTAGCGGGAGGGCCGGGGGAGACCCAGTACTTC. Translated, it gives CASSSLAGGPGETQYF.

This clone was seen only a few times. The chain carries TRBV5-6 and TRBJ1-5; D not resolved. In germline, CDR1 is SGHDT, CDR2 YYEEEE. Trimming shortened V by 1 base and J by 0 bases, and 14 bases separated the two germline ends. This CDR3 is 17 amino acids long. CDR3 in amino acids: CASSLTLRHNSNQPQHF. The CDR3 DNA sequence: TGTGCCAGCAGCTTGACCCTCCGACATAATAGCAATCAGCCCCAGCATTTT.

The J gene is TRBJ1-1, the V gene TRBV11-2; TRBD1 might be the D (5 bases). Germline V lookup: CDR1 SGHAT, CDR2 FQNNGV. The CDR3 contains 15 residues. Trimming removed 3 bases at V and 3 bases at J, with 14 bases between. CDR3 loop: CASSLVGGMDTEAFF. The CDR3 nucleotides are TGTGCCAGCAGCTTGGTTGGGGGGATGGACACTGAAGCTTTCTTT.

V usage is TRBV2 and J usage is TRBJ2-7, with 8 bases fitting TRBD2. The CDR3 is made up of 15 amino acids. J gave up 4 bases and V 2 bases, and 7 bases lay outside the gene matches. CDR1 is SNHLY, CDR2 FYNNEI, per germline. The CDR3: CASSEISSGVYEQYF. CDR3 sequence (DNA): TGTGCCAGCAGTGAAATTAGTAGCGGGGTGTACGAGCAGTACTTC.

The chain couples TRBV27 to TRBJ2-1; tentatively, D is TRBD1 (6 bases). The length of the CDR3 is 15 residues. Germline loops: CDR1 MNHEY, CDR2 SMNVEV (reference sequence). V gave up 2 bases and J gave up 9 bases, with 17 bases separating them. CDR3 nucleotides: TGTGCCAGCAGTTTACCCTGGGACCGAGGGGGTGAGCAGTTCTTC. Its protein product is CASSLPWDRGGEQFF.

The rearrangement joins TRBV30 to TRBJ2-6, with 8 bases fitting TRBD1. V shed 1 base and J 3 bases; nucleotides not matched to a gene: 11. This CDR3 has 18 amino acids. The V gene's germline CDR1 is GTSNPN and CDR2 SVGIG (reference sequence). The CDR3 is CAWSEGWDRNYGANVLTF. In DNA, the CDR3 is TGTGCCTGGAGTGAGGGGTGGGACAGGAATTATGGGGCCAACGTCCTGACTTTC.

CDR3 DNA sequence: TGTGCCACCAGCTCTCTGGTTGTCTTTGACAGGGTGGGCAATGAGCAGTTCTTC. Its translation is CATSSLVVFDRVGNEQFF. The V and J genes are TRBV15 and TRBJ2-1, with 7 bases fitting TRBD1. CDR1 is LNHNV, CDR2 YYDKDF, per germline (reference sequence). V was pared by 5 bases and J by 6 bases, with 19 bases of the junction left unmatched. This CDR3 is 18 amino acids long.

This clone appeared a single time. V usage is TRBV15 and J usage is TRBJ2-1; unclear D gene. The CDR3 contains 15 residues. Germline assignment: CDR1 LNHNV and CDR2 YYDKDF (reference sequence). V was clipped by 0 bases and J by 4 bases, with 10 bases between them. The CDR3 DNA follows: TGTGCCACCAGCAGAGATTTGAGTATTTACAATGAGCAGTTCTTC. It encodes CATSRDLSIYNEQFF.

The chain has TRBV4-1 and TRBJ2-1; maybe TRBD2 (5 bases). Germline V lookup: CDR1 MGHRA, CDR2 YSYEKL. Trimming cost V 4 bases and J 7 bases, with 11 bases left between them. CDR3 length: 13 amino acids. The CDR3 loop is CASSRGLGNEQFF. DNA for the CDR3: TGCGCCAGCAGCCGCGGACTTGGAAATGAGCAGTTCTTC.